These 11 T cell receptor beta chains originate from one sample sequenced in a study of blood T cell repertoires in COVID-19 (dated by TCRdb to 2020 to 2021). Library construction relied on the immunoSEQ multiplex PCR assay. TCRdb mirrors the immuneACCESS table, restricted to in-frame sequences. Some clones are absent from its copies; in checked studies, under half trace to an unresolved V gene, and the reason for the others is unknown. For this sample the table gives a few hundred thousand clones, of which 75% to 90% were detected only once. The ten top clones hold less than 3.5% of the sample. Sequenced sample: peripheral blood. The receptors stem from a woman in her 30s with COVID-19, enrolled during active disease.

This chain joins TRBV7-8 and TRBJ1-1; the match to TRBD1 covers 9 bases. The junction had 18 bases not matched to a gene; V was cut back by 9 bases and J by 1 base. This CDR3 is built from 18 residues. In germline, CDR1 is SGHVS, CDR2 FQNEAQ. This CDR3 reads CASQTASGTGRSNTEAFF. CDR3 sequence (DNA): TGTGCCAGTCAAACAGCCTCAGGGACAGGGCGTTCGAACACTGAAGCTTTCTTT.

On this clone: Other DNA sequences from this sample encode an identical CDR3 as well. J is TRBJ1-5 and V is TRBV5-1; TRBD1 is a possible D gene (5 bases). CDR1 is SGHRS, CDR2 YFSETQ, per germline. Trimming took 0 bases from V and 4 from J, leaving 8 bases between them. This CDR3 has 14 residues. The CDR3 spells CASSLGAGNQPQHF. The CDR3 nucleotides are TGCGCCAGCAGCTTGGGGGCAGGGAATCAGCCCCAGCATTTT.

The CDR3 region has the DNA TGTGCCAGCAGTGCCACAGGGCCCCAGAACACCGGGGAGCTGTTTTTT. Amino acid sequence: CASSATGPQNTGELFF. The rearrangement joins TRBV28 to TRBJ2-2; D is possibly TRBD1 (6 bases). V gave up 5 bases and J gave up 1 base, with 14 bases separating them. This CDR3 is 16 amino acids long. Germline V gene data show CDR1 as MDHEN and CDR2 as SYDVKM.

This chain uses TRBV30 with TRBJ2-1, with D perhaps TRBD2 (5 bases). Germline-derived CDR1 and CDR2 are GTSNPN and SVGIG (reference sequence). V was shortened by 4 bases and J by 7 bases, with 14 bases between the two germline ends. The CDR3 spans 13 residues. The CDR3 DNA follows: TGTGCCTGGACTCCACTGAGGGCGAATGAGCAGTTCTTC. This translates into CAWTPLRANEQFF. The whole variable domain, remainder taken from reference TRBV30 and TRBJ2-1, is SQTIHQWPATLVQPVGSPLSLECTVEGTSNPNLYWYRQAAGRGLQLLFYSVGIGQISSEVPQNLSASRPQDRQFILSSKKLLLSDSGFYLCAWTPLRANEQFFGPGTRLTVL.

Points on this clone: The sample carries other DNA sequences with the same CDR3. This rearrangement joins TRBV27 to TRBJ2-1, with TRBD1 matching over 9 bases. The germline CDR1 and CDR2 sequences are MNHEY and SMNVEV (reference sequence). The CDR3 has 15 amino acids. After removal of 5 bases from V and 5 bases from J, the junction contained 7 bases not matched to a gene. The CDR3, as DNA: TGTGCCAGCAGTCTGGCCGGGACAGGGAACAATGAGCAGTTCTTC. Translated: CASSLAGTGNNEQFF.

V and J are TRBV6-6 and TRBJ1-2; D is uncertain. The CDR3 is made up of 13 amino acids. Germline CDR1 reads MNHNY; CDR2 reads SVGAGI (reference sequence). V gave up 6 bases and J gave up 7 bases, with 15 bases separating them. This CDR3 reads CASSPSGSFGYTF. CDR3 bases: TGTGCCAGCAGCCCCTCGGGAAGCTTTGGCTACACCTTC.

The chain has TRBV9 and TRBJ1-3, with 9 positions matching TRBD1. Trimming took 4 bases from V and 1 from J; bases not matched to a gene: 6. The CDR3 spans 16 residues. Germline values: CDR1 SGDLS, CDR2 YYNGEE. CDR3 DNA: TGTGCCAGCAGCACCCGACAGGGGGGATCTGGAAACACCATATATTTT. This gives the protein CASSTRQGGSGNTIYF.

This chain uses TRBV7-3 with TRBJ1-2; D is unresolved. V gave up 5 bases and J gave up 4 bases, with 11 bases separating them. The germline gives CDR1 SGHTA, CDR2 FQGTGA. The CDR3 contains 13 residues. CDR3 coding DNA: TGTGCCAGCAGCCGCTCAGGAGGCTATGGCTACACCTTC. It encodes CASSRSGGYGYTF. The full variable domain, completed using reference TRBV7-3 and TRBJ1-2, is GAGVSQTPSNKVTEKGKYVELRCDPISGHTALYWYRQSLGQGPEFLIYFQGTGAADDSGLPNDRFFAVRPEGSVSTLKIQRTERGDSAVYLCASSRSGGYGYTFGSGTRLTVV.

The rearrangement links TRBV7-9 to TRBJ2-7, with a possible D match to TRBD2 (6 bases). This CDR3 contains 16 residues. V lost 5 bases and J 0 bases, leaving 17 bases between the germline ends. In germline, CDR1 is SEHNR, CDR2 FQNEAQ (reference sequence). The CDR3, as DNA: TGTGCCAGCAGCGCGGGGAGTGGGTTCAGCTCCTACGAGCAGTACTTC. Protein product: CASSAGSGFSSYEQYF.

The rearrangement joins TRBV5-5 to TRBJ1-1, with TRBD1 matching over 10 bases. The CDR3 covers 15 residues. V was clipped by 4 bases and J by 1 base; unmatched bases: 4. CDR1 is SGHKS and CDR2 is YYEKEE in the germline V gene (reference sequence). CDR3 nucleotides: TGTGCCAGCAGCCCGAGACAGGGGGCGAACACTGAAGCTTTCTTT. Translation gives CASSPRQGANTEAFF.

The chain has TRBV5-1 and TRBJ2-5; 14 bases map to TRBD2. Germline trimming cut 4 bases from V and 5 bases from J; bases unmatched to any gene: 7. CDR1 and CDR2 from the germline V gene are SGHRS and YFSETQ. The CDR3 is 16 amino acids. CDR3 DNA sequence: TGCGCCAGCAGCCCGGGACTAGCGGGAGTAGGGGAGACCCAGTACTTC. This codes for CASSPGLAGVGETQYF.